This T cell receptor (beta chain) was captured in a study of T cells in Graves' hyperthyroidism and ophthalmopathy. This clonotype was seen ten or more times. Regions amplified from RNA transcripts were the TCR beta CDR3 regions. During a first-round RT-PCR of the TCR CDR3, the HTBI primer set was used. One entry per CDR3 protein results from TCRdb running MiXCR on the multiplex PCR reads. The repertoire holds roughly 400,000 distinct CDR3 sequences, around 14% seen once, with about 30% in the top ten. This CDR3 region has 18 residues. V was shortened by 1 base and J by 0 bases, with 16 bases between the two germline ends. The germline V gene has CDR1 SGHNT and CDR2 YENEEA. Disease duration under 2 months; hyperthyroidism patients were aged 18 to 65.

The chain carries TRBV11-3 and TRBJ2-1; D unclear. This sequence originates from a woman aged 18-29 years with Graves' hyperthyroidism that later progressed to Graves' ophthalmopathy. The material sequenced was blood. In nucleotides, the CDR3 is TGTGCCAGCAGCTTAGGGGAAAGACTGGGCAGCTCCTACAATGAGCAGTTCTTC. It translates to CASSLGERLGSSYNEQFF. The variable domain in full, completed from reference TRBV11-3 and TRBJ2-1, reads EAGVVQSPRYKIIEKKQPVAFWCNPISGHNTLYWYLQNLGQGPELLIRYENEEAVDDSQLPKDRFSAERLKGVDSTLKIQPAELGDSAVYLCASSLGERLGSSYNEQFFGPGTRLTVL.